One sample yielded the 8 T cell receptor beta chains listed below, sequenced in a study of cytomegalovirus exposure and HLA in healthy donors. Primers for the PCR totalled 60 Vbeta and 13 Jbeta. Using immunoSEQ multiplex PCR, the repertoire was profiled, and TCRdb retains in-frame clones only, with some absent. The table shows roughly 120,000 clones, with roughly 80% occurring only once. Sequencing used PBMCs. The receptors were gathered from a woman aged 40 to 50 in good health and CMV-seropositive.

This sequence joins TRBV27 and TRBJ2-2, with 10 bases aligning to TRBD2. This CDR3 region has 16 residues. Germline V gives CDR1 MNHEY, CDR2 SMNVEV (reference sequence). The V gene end was trimmed by 7 bases and the J gene end by 1 base; junction bases not matched to a gene: 6. The CDR3 bases are TGTGCCAGCACCCTTCTAGCGGGGGTGAACACCGGGGAGCTGTTTTTT. Translated, it gives CASTLLAGVNTGELFF.

V is TRBV5-1 and J is TRBJ1-1; tentatively, D is TRBD1 (6 bases). The CDR3 spans 15 residues. The germline V and J ends were trimmed by 2 bases and 7 bases, with 18 bases remaining between them. From germline, CDR1 is SGHRS and CDR2 YFSETQ. This CDR3 is CASSFAEGGGIEAFF. DNA of the CDR3: TGCGCCAGCAGCTTCGCCGAGGGGGGAGGGATTGAAGCTTTCTTT.

This chain uses TRBV7-2 with TRBJ1-5; D not resolved. Trimming shortened V by 5 bases and J by 0 bases, and 5 bases separated the two germline ends. The V gene's germline CDR1 is SGHTA and CDR2 FQGNSA. The CDR3 length is 13 residues. CDR3 loop: CASSINSNQPQHF. DNA of the CDR3: TGTGCCAGCAGCATCAATAGCAATCAGCCCCAGCATTTT.

This clone was seen a handful of times. The chain couples TRBV27 to TRBJ2-2; a possible D gene is TRBD2 (5 bases). Trimming pared 4 bases from V and 6 bases from J, leaving 18 bases between. The CDR3 runs 16 residues. Germline CDR1 is MNHEY and CDR2 is SMNVEV (reference sequence). CDR3: CASSSVRVGRAGELFF. As DNA, the CDR3 is TGTGCCAGCAGTTCAGTTCGTGTAGGGCGGGCCGGGGAGCTGTTTTTT.

V and J are TRBV28 and TRBJ2-7; the match to TRBD1 covers 9 bases. Trimming took 6 bases from V and 4 from J; bases not matched to a gene: 7. From germline, CDR1 is MDHEN and CDR2 SYDVKM. This CDR3 comprises 14 residues. CDR3 bases: TGTGCCAGCAGAGATTACAGGGGGCGATACGAGCAGTACTTC. Its protein product is CASRDYRGRYEQYF.

A note on this clone: At one boundary the junction diverges from the germline segment, which might be a read error. The same CDR3 is also encoded by other DNA sequences in this sample. The chain combines TRBV6-5 with TRBJ1-1; 8 nucleotides agree with TRBD1. The germline V gene has CDR1 MNHEY and CDR2 SVGAGI. The CDR3 has 14 residues. The CDR3 region is CASTLDRGGTEAFF. The CDR3 nucleotides are TGTGCCAGCACCCTTGACAGGGGTGGTACTGAGGCTTTCTTT.

V and J are TRBV9 and TRBJ1-1; D unclear. Germline assignment: CDR1 SGDLS and CDR2 YYNGEE. This CDR3 comprises 13 residues. Trimming removed 2 bases at V and 1 base at J, with 6 bases between. The CDR3 reads CASSVHRNTEAFF. As DNA, the CDR3 is TGTGCCAGCAGCGTCCACAGGAACACTGAAGCTTTCTTT.

The chain recombines TRBV6-5 with TRBJ1-1; possibly TRBD1 for D (6 bases). The V and J ends lost 5 bases and 0 bases respectively, with 10 bases between them. This CDR3 is built from 14 residues. CDR1 MNHEY and CDR2 SVGAGI come from the germline V gene. CDR3 in DNA: TGTGCCAGCAGTGGACAGATTTTGAACACTGAAGCTTTCTTT. Its translation: CASSGQILNTEAFF.